One and the same sample provided the 18 T cell receptor beta chains below, sequenced in a study of T cell responses to AZD1222 COVID-19 vaccine. TCRdb's copy holds only in-frame clones and misses some; the assay was immunoSEQ multiplex PCR. Among some 100,000 clones, about 85% were seen once, and the ten largest hold over 4%. The sample consisted of peripheral blood, taken on day 0 of AZD1222 vaccination. Receptor source: an adult in good health.

The V gene is TRBV7-3, the J gene TRBJ1-1, with D perhaps matching TRBD1 (6 bases). Per germline, CDR1 SGHTA and CDR2 FQGTGA. Trimming stripped 2 bases from V and 4 bases from J, with 17 bases between. The CDR3 consists of 16 residues. The chain's CDR3 is CASSLSPRGGGTEAFF. The CDR3 nucleotides read TGTGCCAGCAGCTTATCTCCCAGGGGAGGCGGCACTGAAGCTTTCTTT.

The chain joins TRBV4-1 to TRBJ1-1; 11 nucleotides match TRBD1. This CDR3 region has 14 residues. The ends lost 0 bases at V and 7 bases at J; junction bases unmatched: 1. The V gene's germline CDR1 is MGHRA and CDR2 YSYEKL. The CDR3 nucleotides read TGCGCCAGCAGCCAAGAAGGGACAGGGGGTGAAGCTTTCTTT. It encodes CASSQEGTGGEAFF.

The rearrangement links TRBV10-1 to TRBJ2-3, with TRBD1 matching over 9 bases. V lost 0 bases and J lost 15; bases outside the gene matches: 7. CDR1 is WNHNN, CDR2 SYGVQD, per germline (reference sequence). This CDR3 spans 13 amino acids. For the CDR3, the DNA is TGCGCCAGCAGTGAGTCCCGGGACAGGGATTGTTATTTT. The encoded protein is CASSESRDRDCYF.

The CDR3 bases are TGTGCCAGCAAAACGGGACAGGGACCCTACGAGCAGTACTTC. This codes for CASKTGQGPYEQYF. The chain joins TRBV7-2 to TRBJ2-7, with 9 bases that match TRBD1. This CDR3 region has 14 residues. Trimming removed 7 bases from V and 2 bases from J; junction bases left unmatched: 6. Germline loops: CDR1 SGHTA, CDR2 FQGNSA.

V and J are TRBV7-2 and TRBJ1-2, with D possibly matching TRBD1 (5 bases). CDR1 is SGHTA and CDR2 is FQGNSA in the germline V gene. V was clipped by 1 base and J by 8 bases, with 23 bases between them. The CDR3 runs 17 residues. The CDR3 DNA sequence: TGTGCCAGCAGCTTAGAAATCGCAAAGGGGCGAAAAGGGGGCTACACCTTC. The encoded protein is CASSLEIAKGRKGGYTF.

CDR3 amino acids: CASSYPVMNTEAFF. The DNA of the CDR3 is TGTGCCAGCAGTTACCCCGTTATGAACACTGAAGCTTTCTTT. This chain uses TRBV6-5 with TRBJ1-1; D unresolved. Germline CDR1 reads MNHEY; CDR2 reads SVGAGI. Trimming took 2 bases from V and 0 from J, leaving 7 bases between them. The CDR3 consists of 14 residues.

This chain uses TRBV11-2 with TRBJ2-1; 9 bases are shared with TRBD2. V dropped 2 bases and J dropped 5; count of bases not matched to a gene: 7. The germline V gene encodes CDR1 SGHAT and CDR2 FQNNGV. This CDR3 region has 16 residues. This chain's CDR3 is CASSLSSGRNNNEQFF. CDR3 sequence (DNA): TGTGCCAGCAGCTTAAGCAGCGGGAGGAATAACAATGAGCAGTTCTTC.

The CDR3: CASSTGPFRSSGNTIYF. Here the CDR3 DNA reads TGTGCCAGTAGTACGGGACCATTCAGGAGCTCTGGAAACACCATATATTTT. V usage is TRBV19 and J usage is TRBJ1-3, with a weak D call TRBD1 (5 bases). V lost 4 bases to trimming and J lost 0 bases, with 16 bases between them. The CDR3 is made up of 17 amino acids. From germline, CDR1 is LNHDA and CDR2 SQIVND (reference sequence).

The chain couples TRBV29-1 to TRBJ1-2, with D unclear. Germline values: CDR1 SQVTM, CDR2 ANQGSEA. The CDR3 totals 11 residues. Trimming stripped 4 bases from V and 4 bases from J, with 7 bases between. As DNA, the CDR3 is TGCAGCGTTGTAACGCGCTATGGCTACACCTTC. This translates into CSVVTRYGYTF.

The CDR3 reads CASSQESSGVGETQYF. CDR3 DNA sequence: TGCGCCAGCAGCCAAGAGTCTAGCGGGGTCGGAGAGACCCAGTACTTC. The chain uses TRBV4-3 and TRBJ2-5; 9 bases agree with TRBD2. The germline gives CDR1 LGHNA, CDR2 YSLEER. The CDR3 consists of 16 residues. V lost 0 bases and J lost 4; bases outside the gene matches: 6.

The CDR3 bases are TGTGCCAGCAGCACGGGGACAGGACGCACTGAAGCTTTCTTT. Its protein product is CASSTGTGRTEAFF. J is TRBJ1-1 and V is TRBV13, with TRBD1 identical over 8 bases. Trimming at V came to 5 bases and at J to 4 bases, leaving 6 bases not matched to a gene. The length of the CDR3 is 14 residues. Germline values: CDR1 PRHDT, CDR2 FYEKMQ (reference sequence).

The chain employs TRBV20-1 and TRBJ2-5, with D perhaps TRBD1 (6 bases). The CDR3 contains 11 residues. The V gene's germline CDR1 is DFQATT and CDR2 SNEGSKA (reference sequence). V lost 2 bases, J lost 5 bases, and 6 bases lay in between. The CDR3 DNA is TGCAGTGCTAGACAGGGGGAGACCCAGTACTTC. It codes for CSARQGETQYF.

The J gene is TRBJ1-1, the V gene TRBV12-2; whether TRBD1, the table's D call, matches the DNA was not checked. TRBV12-2 is reported as a pseudogene. This CDR3 is built from 12 residues. The CDR3 sequence: CASRLGTSEAFF. The CDR3 DNA sequence: TGTGCAAGTCGCCTGGGGACATCCGAAGCTTTCTTT.

The chain is built from TRBV19 and TRBJ2-2; TRBD2 matches at 9 bases. The junction had 9 bases not matched to a gene; V was cut back by 5 bases and J by 2 bases. The germline V gene encodes CDR1 LNHDA and CDR2 SQIVND (reference sequence). This CDR3 comprises 17 residues. CDR3 nucleotide sequence: TGTGCCAGTAGTGTCGACCTAGCGGGGCTAAACACCGGGGAGCTGTTTTTT. This translates into CASSVDLAGLNTGELFF. Full variable domain (rest looked up from reference TRBV19 and TRBJ2-2): DGGITQSPKYLFRKEGQNVTLSCEQNLNHDAMYWYRQDPGQGLRLIYYSQIVNDFQKGDIAEGYSVSREKKESFPLTVTSAQKNPTAFYLCASSVDLAGLNTGELFFGEGSRLTVL.

V and J are TRBV7-9 and TRBJ1-5; D might be TRBD1 (6 bases). This CDR3 comprises 14 residues. V was clipped by 0 bases and J by 9 bases, with 12 bases between them. Germline loops: CDR1 SEHNR, CDR2 FQNEAQ (reference sequence). This CDR3 reads CASSLAGAGRPQHF. CDR3 sequence (DNA): TGTGCCAGCAGCTTAGCGGGGGCAGGGCGGCCCCAGCATTTT.

This chain connects TRBV14 to TRBJ2-3; 8 bases agree with TRBD2. The CDR3 loop spans 16 amino acids. The germline gives CDR1 SGHDN, CDR2 FVKESK. Trimming removed 0 bases from V and 5 bases from J; junction bases left unmatched: 7. The CDR3 here is CASSQDGAGDKDTQYF. As DNA, the CDR3 is TGTGCCAGCAGCCAAGATGGAGCGGGGGATAAAGATACGCAGTATTTT.

This chain links TRBV10-1 with TRBJ2-1; 10 nucleotides agree with TRBD1. The germline gives CDR1 WNHNN, CDR2 SYGVQD (reference sequence). J was trimmed by 6 bases and V by 4 bases; bases with no gene match: 18. This CDR3 region has 19 residues. CDR3 nucleotides: TGCGCCAGCAGTGGTTCCGGGACAGGGGCGACGACTTGGGGCAATGAGCAGTTCTTC. This sequence encodes CASSGSGTGATTWGNEQFF.

J is TRBJ2-7 and V is TRBV28; the match to TRBD1 covers 8 bases. V lost 7 bases, J lost 2 bases, and 4 bases stayed unmatched. This CDR3 spans 13 amino acids. Germline-derived CDR1 and CDR2 are MDHEN and SYDVKM. As DNA, the CDR3 is TGTGCCAGCATCTCGACAGGGGCCTACGAGCAGTACTTC. It encodes CASISTGAYEQYF.